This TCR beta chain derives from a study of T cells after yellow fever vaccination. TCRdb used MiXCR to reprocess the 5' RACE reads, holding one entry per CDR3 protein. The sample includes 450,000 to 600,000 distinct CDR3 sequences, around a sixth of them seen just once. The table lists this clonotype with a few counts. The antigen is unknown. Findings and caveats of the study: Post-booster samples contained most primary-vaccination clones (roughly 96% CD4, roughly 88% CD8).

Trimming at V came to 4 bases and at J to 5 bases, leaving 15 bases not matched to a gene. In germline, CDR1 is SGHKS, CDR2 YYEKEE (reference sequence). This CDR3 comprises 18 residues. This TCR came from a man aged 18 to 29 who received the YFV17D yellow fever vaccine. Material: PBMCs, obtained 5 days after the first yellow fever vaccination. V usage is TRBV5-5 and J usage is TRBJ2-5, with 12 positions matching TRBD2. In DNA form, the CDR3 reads TGTGCCAGCAGCATGGCACTAGCGGGGGGCTTTGTATGGGAGACCCAGTACTTC. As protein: CASSMALAGGFVWETQYF.